The 25 T cell receptor beta chains below come from one sample, sequenced in a study of T cells after yellow fever vaccination. Using its own MiXCR run on the 5' RACE reads, TCRdb lists one record per CDR3 protein. The sample lists fewer than 100,000 distinct CDR3 sequences, approximately 9% occurring once. The sequencing used CD8+ T cells not binding an NS4B(214-222) dextramer, sorted from PBMCs, collected around 14 days after the first yellow fever vaccination. The receptors stem from a man aged 18 to 30 who received the YFV17D yellow fever vaccine.

This clonotype was seen more than once but under ten times. V gene TRBV29-1 combines with J gene TRBJ1-1; D may be TRBD1 (6 bases). The length of the CDR3 is 13 residues. V was cut by 5 bases and J by 1 base, with 11 bases left in between. CDR1 and CDR2 from the germline V gene are SQVTM and ANQGSEA. This chain's CDR3 is CSVIGRGNTEAFF. The CDR3, as DNA: TGCAGCGTTATAGGCAGGGGGAACACTGAAGCTTTCTTT.

This chain connects TRBV25-1 to TRBJ1-1, with TRBD1 matching over 7 bases. The CDR3 contains 14 residues. Germline lookup yields CDR1 MGHDK and CDR2 SYGVNS. The V gene end was trimmed by 3 bases and the J gene end by 1 base; junction bases not matched to a gene: 2. CDR3 DNA: TGTGCCAGCAGTGATCACAGGGGGAACACTGAAGCTTTCTTT. Translating gives CASSDHRGNTEAFF.

This clonotype showed up many times. The V call is TRBV29-1, the J call TRBJ1-3; TRBD1 matches 7 bases. Germline loops: CDR1 SQVTM, CDR2 ANQGSEA. The CDR3 sequence is 14 residues long. The ends lost 5 bases at V and 3 bases at J; junction bases unmatched: 7. The CDR3 DNA follows: TGCAGCGTTTGGCCCGGGACAGATGGAAACACCATATATTTT. Translating gives CSVWPGTDGNTIYF.

J is TRBJ1-1 and V is TRBV7-9; the match to TRBD1 covers 7 bases. The V gene end was trimmed by 5 bases and the J gene end by 0 bases; junction bases not matched to a gene: 6. The CDR3 extends over 15 amino acids. CDR1 and CDR2 (germline): SEHNR, FQNEAQ (reference sequence). CDR3 nucleotide sequence: TGTGCCAGCAGCCGATCGACAGGGTTGAACACTGAAGCTTTCTTT. It codes for CASSRSTGLNTEAFF. Filled out from reference TRBV7-9 and TRBJ1-1, the complete variable domain reads DTGVSQNPRHKITKRGQNVTFRCDPISEHNRLYWYRQTLGQGPEFLTYFQNEAQLEKSRLLSDRFSAERPKGSFSTLEIQRTEQGDSAMYLCASSRSTGLNTEAFFGQGTRLTVV.

By sample share, this clonotype is medium-sized. CDR3 DNA: TGTGCCAGCAGTGGGACTAGCGGAACCTACAATGAGCAGTTCTTC. Its protein product is CASSGTSGTYNEQFF. J is TRBJ2-1 and V is TRBV6-4, with TRBD2 identical over 10 bases. The CDR3 length is 15 residues. CDR1 and CDR2 from the germline V gene are MRHNA and SNTAGT. V lost 4 bases, J lost 2 bases, and 2 bases stayed unmatched.

This clonotype turned up a few times. The V gene is TRBV2, the J gene TRBJ2-5, with 9 bases lining up with TRBD2. Germline V gene data show CDR1 as SNHLY and CDR2 as FYNNEI. Trimming took 4 bases from V and 5 from J; bases not matched to a gene: 8. The CDR3 runs to 15 residues. The CDR3 sequence is CASSVGGGAGETQYF. The DNA for the CDR3 is TGTGCCAGCAGTGTTGGCGGGGGGGCCGGGGAGACCCAGTACTTC.

This clonotype turned up a few times. This chain joins TRBV4-2 and TRBJ2-5; unclear D gene. The CDR3 runs to 17 residues. The V end lost 0 bases, the J end lost 4 bases, and 18 bases lay between the germline ends. CDR1 is LGHNA, CDR2 YNFKEQ, per germline. In DNA form, the CDR3 reads TGTGCCAGCAGCCAAGATATCAACTACCCTTCTGGAGAGACCCAGTACTTC. Protein sequence: CASSQDINYPSGETQYF.

The chain employs TRBV7-9 and TRBJ1-1; D gene unclear. The CDR3 sequence is 13 residues long. CDR1 is SEHNR, CDR2 FQNEAQ, per germline (reference sequence). V was cut by 11 bases and J by 5 bases, with 18 bases left in between. The CDR3: CAATRVPKTEAFF. The CDR3 DNA sequence: TGTGCCGCAACCCGGGTCCCTAAGACTGAAGCTTTCTTT.

The rearrangement links TRBV5-1 to TRBJ2-5; the match to TRBD2 covers 12 bases. The CDR3 runs to 16 residues. V lost 1 base to trimming and J lost 5 bases; unmatched junction nucleotides: 6. Germline CDR1 reads SGHRS; CDR2 reads YFSETQ. DNA for the CDR3: TGCGCCAGCAGCTTGTTAGGACTAGCGGGGAGTGAGACCCAGTACTTC. It yields the protein CASSLLGLAGSETQYF.

The CDR3 is CASSLDRDYGYTF. In DNA form, the CDR3 reads TGCGCCAGCAGTTTAGACCGGGACTATGGCTACACCTTC. The chain uses TRBV10-1 and TRBJ1-2, with D unresolved. CDR1 is WNHNN, CDR2 SYGVQD, per germline (reference sequence). The V end lost 5 bases, the J end lost 3 bases, and 10 bases lay between the germline ends. The CDR3 is 13 residues long.

This clonotype was observed a handful of times. The rearrangement links TRBV11-3 to TRBJ2-1; TRBD1 might be the D (6 bases). The CDR3 is 15 residues long. Between the trimmed V and J ends, which lost 5 bases and 4 bases, there was a span of 15 bases. Germline CDR1 and CDR2: SGHNT and YENEEA. CDR3 in amino acids: CASSAGTRIYNEQFF. The CDR3 coding sequence is TGTGCCAGCAGCGCCGGGACAAGGATATACAATGAGCAGTTCTTC.

Many counts were recorded for this clonotype. This chain links TRBV19 with TRBJ2-1, with 7 bases fitting TRBD2. Germline trimming cut 8 bases from V and 8 bases from J; bases unmatched to any gene: 9. The CDR3 runs 13 residues. Per germline, CDR1 LNHDA and CDR2 SQIVND (reference sequence). DNA for the CDR3: TGTGCCAGTCGCTATGGGGGGGGTGATGAGCAGTTCTTC. Its translation is CASRYGGGDEQFF. Filled out from reference TRBV19 and TRBJ2-1, the complete variable domain reads DGGITQSPKYLFRKEGQNVTLSCEQNLNHDAMYWYRQDPGQGLRLIYYSQIVNDFQKGDIAEGYSVSREKKESFPLTVTSAQKNPTAFYLCASRYGGGDEQFFGPGTRLTVL.

This clonotype was seen a few times. The chain couples TRBV5-6 to TRBJ2-1; 10 nucleotides agree with TRBD1. Germline trimming cut 0 bases from V and 9 bases from J; bases unmatched to any gene: 15. Germline loops: CDR1 SGHDT, CDR2 YYEEEE. The CDR3 is made up of 18 amino acids. This chain's CDR3 is CASSLAVFWDRGSAEQFF. Written as DNA, the CDR3 is TGTGCCAGCAGCTTGGCGGTTTTTTGGGACAGGGGATCCGCTGAGCAGTTCTTC.

The sample holds many counts of this clonotype. The chain joins TRBV4-1 to TRBJ2-1, with 9 bases that match TRBD2. V gave up 0 bases and J gave up 4 bases; unmatched junction bases: 16. CDR3 size: 20 residues. Germline CDR1 reads MGHRA; CDR2 reads YSYEKL. In nucleotides, the CDR3 is TGCGCCAGCAGCCAAGACGGCTGGGCAGACCAGACTAGCGGATACAATGAGCAGTTCTTC. Residues: CASSQDGWADQTSGYNEQFF.

CDR3 sequence (DNA): TGTGCCACCTCGTGGCAGGGACCCTACAATGAGCAGTTCTTC. This gives the protein CATSWQGPYNEQFF. The rearrangement links TRBV12-3 or TRBV12-4 to TRBJ2-1; either TRBD1 or TRBD2 may fit D (5 bases each). With 10 bases removed from V and 2 bases from J, the gap between germline ends came to 15 bases. The CDR3 runs to 14 residues.

This clonotype was recorded a few times. V gene TRBV7-9 combines with J gene TRBJ2-6; 8 nucleotides align to TRBD1. The length of the CDR3 is 17 residues. CDR1 SEHNR and CDR2 FQNEAQ come from the germline V gene (reference sequence). The V gene end was trimmed by 3 bases and the J gene end by 5 bases; junction bases not matched to a gene: 9. CDR3 bases: TGTGCCAGCAGCTTCCGAGGGACAGGAAACCGGGCCAACGTCCTGACTTTC. It translates to CASSFRGTGNRANVLTF.

This clonotype appeared many times. V usage is TRBV5-5 and J usage is TRBJ2-1; possible D gene TRBD1, 6 bases. Germline CDR1 and CDR2: SGHKS and YYEKEE (reference sequence). This CDR3 has 13 amino acids. The V gene lost 5 bases and the J gene lost 2 bases, with 8 bases spanning the gap. This chain's CDR3 is CASSDRTYNEQFF. CDR3 nucleotides: TGTGCCAGCAGTGACAGGACCTACAATGAGCAGTTCTTC.

The table lists this clonotype with a few counts. The chain joins TRBV7-2 to TRBJ1-2; 7 bases match TRBD1. Germline V gene sequence: CDR1 SGHTA, CDR2 FQGNSA. This CDR3 contains 14 residues. Trimming cost V 3 bases and J 4 bases; bases outside gene matches: 5. The CDR3 DNA is TGTGCCAGCAGCTTCCCAGGGGGGGCCTATGGCTACACCTTC. As protein: CASSFPGGAYGYTF.

By share, this clonotype counts as medium-sized. The chain employs TRBV20-1 and TRBJ2-3, with 8 positions matching TRBD1. Germline V lookup: CDR1 DFQATT, CDR2 SNEGSKA (reference sequence). J was trimmed by 4 bases and V by 3 bases; bases with no gene match: 9. This CDR3 is 15 amino acids long. For the CDR3, the DNA is TGCAGTGCTAGCGAACCCGACAGGGGCGCAGATACGCAGTATTTT. It encodes CSASEPDRGADTQYF.

This clonotype was detected only a few times. This chain's CDR3 is CASSPRDTQYF. The CDR3 nucleotides are TGTGCCAGCTCACCAAGAGATACGCAGTATTTT. The V and J genes are TRBV18 and TRBJ2-3; D gene unclear. Trimming took off 2 bases at V and 5 bases at J, with 2 bases between the two ends. CDR3 length: 11 residues. Per the germline V gene, CDR1 is KGHSH and CDR2 is LQKENI.

In this sample, this clonotype turned up many times. CDR3 nucleotides: TGTGCCAGCAGTGCCCCAGGGTGGGGCACAGATACGCAGTATTTT. Translation gives CASSAPGWGTDTQYF. The rearrangement uses TRBV27 and TRBJ2-3; D perhaps matches TRBD1 (5 bases). The CDR3 consists of 15 residues. Trimming shortened V by 5 bases and J by 1 base, and 13 bases separated the two germline ends. Germline values: CDR1 MNHEY, CDR2 SMNVEV (reference sequence).

V is TRBV5-4 and J is TRBJ2-7, with D possibly called TRBD1 or TRBD2 (5 bases each). CDR1 is SGHNT and CDR2 is YYREEE in the germline V gene (reference sequence). This CDR3 is built from 13 residues. Trimming cost V 3 bases and J 6 bases, with 13 bases left between them. CDR3 DNA: TGTGCCAGCAGCTCCGAAGCAGGGAGCGAGCAGTACGTC. This sequence encodes CASSSEAGSEQYV.

This clonotype showed up just a few times. The V gene is TRBV27, the J gene TRBJ2-3, with D possibly matching TRBD2 (5 bases). V was shortened by 5 bases and J by 2 bases, with 8 bases between the two germline ends. CDR1 and CDR2 from the germline V gene are MNHEY and SMNVEV (reference sequence). The CDR3 is made up of 13 amino acids. CDR3 residues: CASSTGITDTQYF. DNA for the CDR3: TGTGCCAGCAGTACCGGGATCACAGATACGCAGTATTTT.

This clonotype showed up just a few times. The J gene is TRBJ2-1, the V gene TRBV6-5, with D possibly matching TRBD1 (6 bases). Trimming removed 2 bases from V and 10 bases from J, with 6 bases in between. Germline V gene lookup returns CDR1 MNHEY and CDR2 SVGAGI. This CDR3 has 11 residues. This CDR3 is CASSYGTEQFF. The CDR3 DNA follows: TGTGCCAGCAGTTACGGGACAGAGCAGTTCTTC.

The chain combines TRBV4-1 with TRBJ2-5, with D uncertain. The V end was cut by 1 base, the J end by 5 bases, with 8 bases between. CDR3 length: 13 amino acids. The germline V gene encodes CDR1 MGHRA and CDR2 YSYEKL. The chain's CDR3 is CASSQVNEETQYF. The CDR3 region has the DNA TGCGCCAGCAGCCAAGTGAACGAGGAGACCCAGTACTTC.